These 7 T cell receptor beta chains share one sample of origin, sequenced in a study of glioma-infiltrating T cells after dendritic cell vaccination. Clones were sequenced by immunoSEQ multiplex PCR, and TCRdb holds only the in-frame ones, with some missing. The data hold roughly 60,000 clones, with approximately 86% observed a single time. The time point was: after dendritic cell vaccination, including at tumor progression/relapse. The source was blood, collected after dendritic cell vaccination. These TCRs come from a human donor with glioblastoma.

J is TRBJ1-5 and V is TRBV19, with 8 bases that match TRBD1. The germline V gene has CDR1 LNHDA and CDR2 SQIVND (reference sequence). CDR3 length equals 15 residues. V shed 2 bases and J 7 bases; nucleotides not matched to a gene: 7. The CDR3 loop reads CASSIQGASGQPQHF. DNA for the CDR3: TGTGCCAGTAGTATACAGGGGGCGTCTGGGCAGCCCCAGCATTTT.

The chain has TRBV29-1 and TRBJ2-7; tentatively, D is TRBD1 (5 bases). V shed 1 base and J shed 2 bases, with 12 bases lying between them. The CDR3 loop spans 14 amino acids. CDR1 SQVTM and CDR2 ANQGSEA come from the germline V gene. CDR3 region: CSVEGDGAAYEQYF. CDR3 nucleotide sequence: TGCAGCGTTGAAGGGGATGGGGCAGCCTACGAGCAGTACTTC.

The chain has TRBV7-2 and TRBJ2-4; 9 nucleotides align to TRBD1. The trim removed 4 bases at V and 6 bases at J, leaving 7 bases unmatched. Germline V gene sequence: CDR1 SGHTA, CDR2 FQGNSA. CDR3 length equals 15 residues. In nucleotides, the CDR3 is TGTGCCAGCAGCTCCCAAGTGGACAGGGGAAACATTCAGTACTTC. Its protein is CASSSQVDRGNIQYF.

V is TRBV4-3 and J is TRBJ1-2, with 10 bases matching TRBD1. With V trimmed by 4 bases and J by 3 bases, 5 bases remained unmatched. Germline loops: CDR1 LGHNA, CDR2 YSLEER. CDR3 length equals 15 residues. In DNA form, the CDR3 reads TGCGCCAGCAGCCTCTCCGGGACAGGGGACTATGGCTACACCTTC. It is translated as CASSLSGTGDYGYTF.

For this clone: Sequence at one end of the junction differs from germline and may be a read error. This rearrangement joins TRBV5-1 to TRBJ2-3; TRBD1 aligns across 7 bases. The CDR3 totals 15 residues. Germline V gene sequence: CDR1 SGHRS, CDR2 YFSETQ. The CDR3 nucleotides are TGCGCCAGCAGCTTGCAGCCGGGGCGGACAGGTACGCAGTATTTT. This codes for CASSLQPGRTGTQYF.

The gene calls are TRBV7-9 and TRBJ2-7; 11 bases fit TRBD1. The CDR3 has 15 residues. After removal of 5 bases from V and 0 bases from J, the junction contained 3 bases not matched to a gene. Germline V CDR1 and CDR2: SEHNR, FQNEAQ (reference sequence). The CDR3 DNA reads as TGTGCCAGCAGCATTGGACAGGGGGCCTCCTACGAGCAGTACTTC. Amino acids: CASSIGQGASYEQYF.

The rearrangement links TRBV6-1 to TRBJ1-5, with 11 bases aligning to TRBD1. V lost 7 bases and J lost 10; bases outside the gene matches: 12. The CDR3 runs 15 residues. Germline lookup yields CDR1 MNHNS and CDR2 SASEGT. The CDR3 nucleotides read TGTGCCAGCAAGAGGGACAGGGGGTACGGAAATCCCCAGCATTTT. This translates into CASKRDRGYGNPQHF.